This T cell receptor (beta chain) was sequenced for a study of identical twins. The authors used template switching to add a universal primer site and gave cDNA unique molecular identifiers. TCRdb re-called the 5' RACE reads through MiXCR, storing one row per CDR3 protein. The sample consists of about 480,000 distinct CDR3 sequences, 12% to 15% of them appearing once. Notes on this clonotype: The target antigen is unknown.

CDR3 length: 15 residues. Deletions cut 8 bases from V and 2 bases from J, with 16 bases between. Germline CDR1 is MNHNS and CDR2 is SASEGT. Regarding the study as a whole: Monozygotic twin pairs showed more out-of-frame TCR alpha sharing than models estimated. Within cord blood, abundant beta clonotypes carried fewer insertions, but memory repertoires showed no such trend. Out-of-frame alpha sequences common to twins were enriched for low generation probability.

The same specimen was also included in a second study, on yellow fever vaccine responses in identical twins.

The chain uses TRBV6-1 and TRBJ2-1; maybe TRBD2 (6 bases). The origin of this receptor is a woman between 18 and 29 years old in good health. Material for sequencing was CD4+ T cells sorted from blood. The CDR3 nucleotides read TGTGCCAGCCAAAGAACCCGGGGGACCTACAATGAGCAGTTCTTC. Protein: CASQRTRGTYNEQFF.